Following are 12 T cell receptor beta chains from one sample sequenced in a study of blood T cell repertoires in COVID-19. The method was immunoSEQ multiplex PCR; TCRdb's version includes in-frame clones alone and lacks a portion of them. This table holds over 400,000 clones, approximately 91% found once. What was sequenced was peripheral blood. These receptor sequences come from a woman between 50 and 59 years old with COVID-19, enrolled during active disease.

The chain joins TRBV14 to TRBJ1-6; D not resolved. The CDR3 spans 14 residues. V dropped 7 bases and J dropped 0 bases, with 7 bases sitting between them. Per germline, CDR1 SGHDN and CDR2 FVKESK. The CDR3 reads CASTQSSYNSPLHF. Written as DNA, the CDR3 is TGTGCCAGCACCCAGAGCTCCTATAATTCACCCCTCCACTTT.

J is TRBJ1-6 and V is TRBV7-9; 7 nucleotides align to TRBD1. V lost 5 bases and J lost 7; bases outside the gene matches: 8. The CDR3 contains 15 residues. CDR1 and CDR2 (germline): SEHNR, FQNEAQ (reference sequence). CDR3 protein: CASSLPTGSNSPLHF. The CDR3 DNA sequence: TGTGCCAGCAGCCTACCGACAGGGTCGAATTCACCCCTCCACTTT.

This clone has more than one count but fewer than ten. The chain recombines TRBV19 with TRBJ1-5, with D unclear. The CDR3 extends over 14 amino acids. The V end was cut by 5 bases, the J end by 5 bases, with 13 bases between. Germline V CDR1 and CDR2: LNHDA, SQIVND (reference sequence). This CDR3 is CASSFAGGDQPQHF. For the CDR3, the DNA is TGTGCCAGTAGTTTTGCGGGCGGGGATCAGCCCCAGCATTTT. The whole variable domain, filled in from reference TRBV19 and TRBJ1-5, reads DGGITQSPKYLFRKEGQNVTLSCEQNLNHDAMYWYRQDPGQGLRLIYYSQIVNDFQKGDIAEGYSVSREKKESFPLTVTSAQKNPTAFYLCASSFAGGDQPQHFGDGTRLSIL.

The chain joins TRBV18 to TRBJ1-5; perhaps TRBD1 as D (5 bases). Trimming took off 5 bases at V and 5 bases at J, with 13 bases between the two ends. The CDR3 loop spans 14 amino acids. Germline V gene sequence: CDR1 KGHSH, CDR2 LQKENI. In DNA, the CDR3 is TGTGCCAGCTCATTCTCAGGGAGGGATCAGCCCCAGCATTTT. Protein sequence: CASSFSGRDQPQHF.

This clone was observed once. The CDR3 region is CASSLGGLDEKLFF. The DNA of the CDR3 is TGTGCCAGCAGCCTAGGAGGGCTTGATGAAAAACTGTTTTTT. The chain has TRBV7-6 and TRBJ1-4; D is unclear. Looked up from germline, CDR1 is SGHVS and CDR2 is FNYEAQ. Trimming took 5 bases from V and 6 from J, leaving 13 bases between them. This CDR3 spans 14 amino acids.

The chain joins TRBV10-3 to TRBJ2-6, with D perhaps matching TRBD2 (6 bases). This CDR3 is built from 19 residues. Trimming removed 2 bases at V and 0 bases at J, with 17 bases between. The V gene's germline CDR1 is ENHRY and CDR2 SYGVKD. CDR3 bases: TGTGCCATCAGTGAGGCGGAGGGCAGGGTAAGCTCTGGGGCCAACGTCCTGACTTTC. Residues: CAISEAEGRVSSGANVLTF.

About this clone: Additional DNA sequences in this sample encode the identical CDR3. This rearrangement joins TRBV6-5 to TRBJ1-2, with unresolved D. The CDR3 length is 11 residues. The V end was cut by 5 bases, the J end by 5 bases, with 6 bases between. Per germline, CDR1 MNHEY and CDR2 SVGAGI. The CDR3 coding sequence is TGTGCCAGCAGTCGCGGGTATGGCTACACCTTC. Residues: CASSRGYGYTF.

The rearrangement uses TRBV10-3 and TRBJ2-1; 7 bases are a match to TRBD1. Germline V gene data show CDR1 as ENHRY and CDR2 as SYGVKD. Trimming cost V 6 bases and J 6 bases; bases outside gene matches: 14. This CDR3 region has 16 residues. CDR3 nucleotides: TGTGCCATCAGCCCGAGTCTGAGACAGGGATTCAATGAGCAGTTCTTC. Translating gives CAISPSLRQGFNEQFF.

The chain combines TRBV30 with TRBJ1-1; 7 bases match TRBD1. The CDR3 is 16 amino acids. Germline V lookup: CDR1 GTSNPN, CDR2 SVGIG (reference sequence). V dropped 2 bases and J dropped 1; count of bases not matched to a gene: 10. CDR3 in amino acids: CAWSLDPGQPNTEAFF. For the CDR3, the DNA is TGTGCCTGGAGTCTCGATCCGGGACAGCCGAACACTGAAGCTTTCTTT.

The chain joins TRBV19 to TRBJ2-7; D call uncertain. The CDR3 is 15 residues long. Germline CDR1 reads LNHDA; CDR2 reads SQIVND (reference sequence). Between the trimmed V and J ends, which lost 1 base and 4 bases, there was a span of 14 bases. The CDR3 nucleotides read TGTGCCAGTAGTATAGTGGTCAGATCGTCGTACGAGCAGTACTTC. It encodes CASSIVVRSSYEQYF.

The rearrangement joins TRBV11-2 to TRBJ1-4, with D possibly matching TRBD1 (5 bases). CDR3 length equals 18 residues. CDR1 is SGHAT and CDR2 is FQNNGV in the germline V gene. Trimming removed 5 bases at V and 4 bases at J, with 23 bases between. CDR3 nucleotides: TGTGCCAGCAGCCCGAGTAACCTGCCCAGGGATCGTAATGAAAAACTGTTTTTT. As protein: CASSPSNLPRDRNEKLFF.

In its sample, this clone was seen many times. The CDR3 sequence is CASSLRTGSLSYEQYF. CDR3 nucleotides: TGCGCCAGCAGCCTAAGGACAGGGTCCTTATCCTACGAGCAGTACTTC. The chain uses TRBV4-1 and TRBJ2-7, with 8 bases lining up with TRBD1. The CDR3 is 16 amino acids. CDR1 and CDR2 (germline): MGHRA, YSYEKL. The V segment lost 4 bases and the J segment 1 base; nucleotides outside the gene matches: 9.